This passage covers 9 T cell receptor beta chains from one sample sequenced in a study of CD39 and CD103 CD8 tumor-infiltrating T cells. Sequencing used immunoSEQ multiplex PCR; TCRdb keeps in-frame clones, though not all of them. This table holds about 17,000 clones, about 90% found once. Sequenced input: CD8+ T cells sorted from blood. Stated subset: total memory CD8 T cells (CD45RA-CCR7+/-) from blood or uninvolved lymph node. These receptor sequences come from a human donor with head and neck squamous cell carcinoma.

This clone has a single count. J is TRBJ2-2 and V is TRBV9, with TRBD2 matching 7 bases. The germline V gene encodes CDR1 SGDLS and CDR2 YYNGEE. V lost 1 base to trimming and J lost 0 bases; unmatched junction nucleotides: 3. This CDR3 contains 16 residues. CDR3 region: CASSVRGEANTGELFF. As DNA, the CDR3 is TGTGCCAGCAGCGTACGGGGGGAGGCGAACACCGGGGAGCTGTTTTTT.

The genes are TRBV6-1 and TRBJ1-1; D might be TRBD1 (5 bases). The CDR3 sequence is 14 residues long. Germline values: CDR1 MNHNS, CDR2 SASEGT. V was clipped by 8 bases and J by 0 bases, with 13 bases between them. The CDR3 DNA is TGTGCCAGCCCCCTTGGGGACTTGAACACTGAAGCTTTCTTT. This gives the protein CASPLGDLNTEAFF.

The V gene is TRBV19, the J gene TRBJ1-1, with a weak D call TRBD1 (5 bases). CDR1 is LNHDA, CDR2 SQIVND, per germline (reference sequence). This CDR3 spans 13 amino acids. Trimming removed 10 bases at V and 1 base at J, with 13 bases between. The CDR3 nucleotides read TGTGCCACCCGCCAGGGCGAGAACACTGAAGCTTTCTTT. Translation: CATRQGENTEAFF.

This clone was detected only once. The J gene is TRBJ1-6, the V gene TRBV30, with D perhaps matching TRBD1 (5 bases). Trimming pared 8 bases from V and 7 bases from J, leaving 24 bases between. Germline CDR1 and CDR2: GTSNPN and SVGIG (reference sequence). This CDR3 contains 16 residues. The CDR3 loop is CAQEGFKDRSNSPLHF. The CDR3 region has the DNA TGTGCCCAGGAGGGCTTTAAAGACAGATCCAATTCACCCCTCCACTTT.

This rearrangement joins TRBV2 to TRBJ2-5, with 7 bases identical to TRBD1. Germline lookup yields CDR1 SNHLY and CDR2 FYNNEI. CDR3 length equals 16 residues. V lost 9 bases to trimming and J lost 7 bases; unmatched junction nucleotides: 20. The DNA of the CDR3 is TGTGCCAGTAGGGCGAGGGACAGCCGTTCGAATTGGACCCAGTACTTC. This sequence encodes CASRARDSRSNWTQYF.

The CDR3 sequence is CASSYIMNTEAFF. CDR3 DNA sequence: TGTGCCAGCAGTTACATCATGAACACTGAAGCTTTCTTT. J is TRBJ1-1 and V is TRBV6-5; no reliable D call. CDR3 length: 13 residues. V was trimmed by 2 bases and J by 0 bases, leaving 4 bases between them. Germline lookup yields CDR1 MNHEY and CDR2 SVGAGI.

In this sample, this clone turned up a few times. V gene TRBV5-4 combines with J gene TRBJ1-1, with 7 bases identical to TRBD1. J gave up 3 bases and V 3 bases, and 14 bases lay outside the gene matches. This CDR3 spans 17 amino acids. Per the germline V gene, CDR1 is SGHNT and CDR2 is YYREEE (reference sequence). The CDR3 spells CASSSGIPGGMDTEAFF. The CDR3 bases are TGTGCCAGCAGCTCGGGTATTCCAGGGGGTATGGACACTGAAGCTTTCTTT.

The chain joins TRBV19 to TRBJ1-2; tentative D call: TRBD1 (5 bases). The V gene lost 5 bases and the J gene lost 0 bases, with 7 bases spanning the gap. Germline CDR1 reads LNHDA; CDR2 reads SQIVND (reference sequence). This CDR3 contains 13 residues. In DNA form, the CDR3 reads TGTGCCAGTAGTTCGACAGCTAACTATGGCTACACCTTC. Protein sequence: CASSSTANYGYTF. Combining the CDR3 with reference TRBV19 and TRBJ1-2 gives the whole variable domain DGGITQSPKYLFRKEGQNVTLSCEQNLNHDAMYWYRQDPGQGLRLIYYSQIVNDFQKGDIAEGYSVSREKKESFPLTVTSAQKNPTAFYLCASSSTANYGYTFGSGTRLTVV.

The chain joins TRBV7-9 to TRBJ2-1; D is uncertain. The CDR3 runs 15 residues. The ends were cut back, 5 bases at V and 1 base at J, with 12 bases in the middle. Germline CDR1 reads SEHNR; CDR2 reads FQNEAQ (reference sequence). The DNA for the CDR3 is TGTGCCAGCAGCGATCGACGGCAATCCTACAATGAGCAGTTCTTC. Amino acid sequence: CASSDRRQSYNEQFF.